This entry lists 2 T cell receptor beta chains sequenced from one sample in a study of blood T cells in healthy people across ages. A J-beta primer mix and a sample-barcoded 5' primer were used in a second PCR of about 7 to 11 cycles. TCRdb itself ran the 5' RACE reads through MiXCR, one entry per CDR3 protein. Here the sample spans around 900,000 distinct CDR3 sequences, roughly half being singletons. Sequenced sample: blood. The source is a woman in her sixties or seventies in good health.

This clonotype was found a few times. The gene calls are TRBV27 and TRBJ2-5, with D possibly TRBD2 on 6 matching bases. This CDR3 contains 15 residues. Germline V lookup: CDR1 MNHEY, CDR2 SMNVEV (reference sequence). V lost 6 bases and J 4 bases, leaving 18 bases between the germline ends. The CDR3 loop is CASRPGGLTGETQYF. In nucleotides, the CDR3 is TGTGCCAGCAGGCCCGGGGGACTCACGGGAGAGACCCAGTACTTC.

This chain links TRBV5-1 with TRBJ2-2; no clear D gene. The CDR3 has 14 residues. V lost 1 base, J lost 2 bases, and 6 bases lay in between. Germline V gene lookup returns CDR1 SGHRS and CDR2 YFSETQ. The CDR3 DNA reads TGCGCCAGCAGCTTGCCCAGCAACACCGGGGAGCTGTTTTTT. Its translation is CASSLPSNTGELFF.